This is a list of T cell receptor beta chains from one sample in a study of blood T cell repertoires in COVID-19. The repertoire was sequenced with immunoSEQ multiplex PCR; TCRdb's copy has only in-frame clones and lacks some. The repertoire has about 67,000 clones, approximately 87% of them found once; the top ten carry 4.4%. Specimen: peripheral blood. All receptors come from a man in his forties or fifties with active COVID-19. Both conserved end residues are part of each CDR3. The D gene is left open where the match is weak. Clone sizes are given selectively: once, few, many, or a class where the clone is expanded.

d_gene: TRBD1; abundance: NA; j_gene: TRBJ1-2; v_gene: TRBV28; CDR3aa: CASTAGGQVNYGYTF; CDR3nt: TGTGCCAGCACGGCCGGGGGACAGGTTAACTATGGCTACACCTTC
d_gene: TRBD1; abundance: NA; j_gene: TRBJ1-2; v_gene: TRBV11-2; CDR3aa: CASSAGQGAYGYTF; CDR3nt: TGTGCCAGCAGCGCCGGACAGGGAGCCTATGGCTACACCTTC
d_gene: NA; abundance: NA; j_gene: TRBJ2-1; v_gene: TRBV7-3; CDR3aa: CASSLTGNLLLNEQFF; CDR3nt: TGTGCCAGCAGCCTGACCGGGAACCTCCTCCTCAATGAGCAGTTCTTC
d_gene: TRBD1; abundance: NA; j_gene: TRBJ1-2; v_gene: TRBV19; CDR3aa: CASSRDRDRRYYGYTF; CDR3nt: TGTGCCAGTAGTAGGGACCGGGACAGAAGATACTATGGCTACACCTTC
d_gene: TRBD2; abundance: once; j_gene: TRBJ2-3; v_gene: TRBV9; CDR3aa: CASSVGGGGPDTQYF; CDR3nt: TGTGCCAGCAGCGTCGGGGGCGGGGGGCCGGATACGCAGTATTTT
d_gene: TRBD2; abundance: NA; j_gene: TRBJ2-1; v_gene: TRBV6-2/TRBV6-3; CDR3aa: CASSYGGGLVREQFF; CDR3nt: TGTGCCAGCAGTTACGGAGGGGGACTAGTTAGGGAGCAGTTCTTC
d_gene: NA; abundance: NA; j_gene: TRBJ1-3; v_gene: TRBV6-1; CDR3aa: CASSEALSGNTIYF; CDR3nt: TGTGCCAGCAGTGAAGCCCTCTCTGGAAACACCATATATTTT
d_gene: TRBD1; abundance: NA; j_gene: TRBJ1-2; v_gene: TRBV28; CDR3aa: CASRNTGTAHYGYTF; CDR3nt: TGTGCCAGCAGGAACACAGGGACAGCACACTATGGCTACACCTTC
d_gene: NA; abundance: NA; j_gene: TRBJ1-1; v_gene: TRBV5-1; CDR3aa: CASSPRTGSTEAFF; CDR3nt: TGCGCCAGCAGCCCCCGAACGGGGTCCACTGAAGCTTTCTTT
d_gene: NA; abundance: NA; j_gene: TRBJ2-3; v_gene: TRBV7-2; CDR3aa: CASSPNRQTDTQYF; CDR3nt: TGTGCCAGCAGTCCCAACCGACAGACAGATACGCAGTATTTT
d_gene: NA; abundance: NA; j_gene: TRBJ1-4; v_gene: TRBV2; CDR3aa: CASSVQAGNEKLFF; CDR3nt: TGTGCCAGCAGTGTGCAGGCTGGGAATGAAAAACTGTTTTTT
d_gene: NA; abundance: NA; j_gene: TRBJ1-5; v_gene: TRBV19; CDR3aa: CASSPFQGGNQPQHF; CDR3nt: TGTGCCAGTAGTCCGTTCCAGGGTGGCAATCAGCCCCAGCATTTT
d_gene: NA; abundance: once; j_gene: TRBJ2-7; v_gene: TRBV11-2; CDR3aa: CASSLAGEQYF; CDR3nt: TGTGCCAGCAGCTTAGCAGGCGAGCAGTACTTC
d_gene: NA; abundance: few; j_gene: TRBJ2-7; v_gene: TRBV10-3; CDR3aa: CAISETHEQYF; CDR3nt: TGTGCCATCAGTGAGACTCACGAGCAGTACTTC
d_gene: NA; abundance: NA; j_gene: TRBJ1-2; v_gene: TRBV18; CDR3aa: CASSPASTNYGYTF; CDR3nt: TGTGCCAGCTCACCAGCGAGTACTAACTATGGCTACACCTTC
d_gene: NA; abundance: NA; j_gene: TRBJ1-1; v_gene: TRBV4-3; CDR3aa: CASSPRGRDFDEAFF; CDR3nt: TGCGCCAGCAGCCCCCGGGGGAGGGATTTCGATGAAGCTTTCTTT
d_gene: NA; abundance: NA; j_gene: TRBJ2-1; v_gene: TRBV2; CDR3aa: CASRPGVSYNEQFF; CDR3nt: TGTGCCAGCAGACCGGGGGTCTCCTACAATGAGCAGTTCTTC